This TCR beta chain was obtained from a study of shared clonotypes between healthy human individuals. Study observations and caveats: Genetic and exposure-history diversity was limited by the few donors. Relative to memory subsets, naive subsets generally showed larger estimated richness.

Assay used: immunoSEQ multiplex PCR; TCRdb lists only in-frame clones, some missing. The sample has roughly 2.2 million clones, 80% to 95% seen once; the top ten hold about 0.41%. This clone was recorded once. The antigen is undetermined. Germline V gene sequence: CDR1 LNHDA, CDR2 SQIVND (reference sequence). CDR3 size: 15 residues. Trimming took off 1 base at V and 2 bases at J, with 11 bases between the two ends. The chain employs TRBV19 and TRBJ2-5; no reliable D call. The specimen was naive CD4+ T cells from PBMCs. As for subset: CD45RA+ positively selected. The sequence was obtained from a man aged 18 to 30 in good health. Some clones in this sample may be carry-over from other donors' samples. Here the CDR3 DNA reads TGTGCCAGTAGTATAGCCAGGATCGATCAAGAGACCCAGTACTTC. This encodes CASSIARIDQETQYF.